The present entry profiles one TCR beta chain with its context. This sample is part of a study of blood T cell repertoires in COVID-19. For the study at large: Spain, Italy and the United States supplied samples that represented acute and convalescent COVID-19. T cells, B-cell-depleted T cells, or PBMCs provided the cDNA or gDNA that served as material.

Per the original data handling: Amplified reference gene primers provided the basis for estimating nucleated cell counts. The method was immunoSEQ multiplex PCR; TCRdb's version includes in-frame clones alone and lacks a portion of them. Clonal size and the V and J genes are those of that table, whereas D and trimming came from the DNA. The repertoire holds approximately 300,000 clones, with around 90% as singletons. The CDR3 runs to 13 residues. Germline CDR1 reads SQVTM; CDR2 reads ANQGSEA. Losses at the gene ends were 6 bases for V and 8 bases for J; bases not matched to a gene: 10. The sequencing input was peripheral blood. The receptor comes from a woman aged 45-65 years who had recovered from COVID-19. The chain recombines TRBV29-1 with TRBJ1-2; 9 bases align to TRBD1. In DNA form, the CDR3 reads TGCAGCGTCGTTCGGACAGGGGAAGGGGGCTACACCTTC. Its translation is CSVVRTGEGGYTF.